The entry that follows covers one T cell receptor (beta chain) sequence. This specimen comes from a study of STAT5B mutations in CD4+ large granular lymphocyte leukemia. Repertoires were generated with immunoSEQ multiplex PCR, while TCRdb's copy carries only in-frame clones and drops some. The sample carries about 30,000 clones, 70% to 75% recorded once. The material sequenced was CD4+ T cells from blood buffy coats. The clonotype originates from a human donor in good health.

The CDR3 DNA sequence: TGTGCCAGTAGTATAGTTCGGGGTGCAACTAATGAAAAACTGTTTTTT. This translates into CASSIVRGATNEKLFF. The V and J genes are TRBV19 and TRBJ1-4; the D is unclear. Deletions cut 1 base from V and 0 bases from J, with 9 bases between. Per germline, CDR1 LNHDA and CDR2 SQIVND (reference sequence). The CDR3 sequence is 16 residues long.